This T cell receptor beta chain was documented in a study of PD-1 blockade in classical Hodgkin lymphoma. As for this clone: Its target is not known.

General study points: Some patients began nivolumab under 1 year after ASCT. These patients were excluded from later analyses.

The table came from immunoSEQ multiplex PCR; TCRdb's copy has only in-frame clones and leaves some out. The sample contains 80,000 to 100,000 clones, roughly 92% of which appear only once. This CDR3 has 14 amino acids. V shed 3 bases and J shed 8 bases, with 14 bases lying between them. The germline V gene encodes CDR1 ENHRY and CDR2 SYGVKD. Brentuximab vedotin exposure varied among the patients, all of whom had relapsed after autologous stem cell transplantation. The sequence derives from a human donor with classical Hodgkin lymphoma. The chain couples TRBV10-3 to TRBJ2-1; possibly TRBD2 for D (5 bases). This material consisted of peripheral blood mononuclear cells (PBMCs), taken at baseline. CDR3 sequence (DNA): TGTGCCATCAGTGACAGTTCCCGGGGAGATGAGCAGTTCTTC. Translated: CAISDSSRGDEQFF.